The following is a TCR beta chain sequence with its context. Its target is unknown. The sample is drawn from a study of cytomegalovirus exposure and HLA in healthy donors. A multiplex PCR was run with 60 Vbeta primers and 13 Jbeta primers. The repertoire was sequenced with immunoSEQ multiplex PCR; TCRdb's copy has only in-frame clones and lacks some. The profile covers around 170,000 clones, with roughly 80% appearing a single time and roughly 6.3% taken by the ten largest. The CDR3 has 16 amino acids. Germline V gene sequence: CDR1 LGHNA, CDR2 YSLEER. Trimming pared 1 base from V and 4 bases from J, leaving 16 bases between. Study-level findings and limits: With later analysis, a missense DCLRE1C variant became linked to TCR beta V- and J-gene trimming. Three CMV-associated chains were confirmed in vitro to be specific for CMV antigens. One cluster of highly shared sequence variants probably arose as a sequencing artifact.

This chain joins TRBV4-3 and TRBJ1-2; D is ambiguous. Source material: PBMCs. This sequence originates from a man aged 40-49 years in good health and CMV-seropositive. The CDR3 sequence: CASSQGSLQPRYGYTF. The CDR3 DNA follows: TGCGCCAGCAGCCAAGGGTCCCTACAGCCACGCTATGGCTACACCTTC.